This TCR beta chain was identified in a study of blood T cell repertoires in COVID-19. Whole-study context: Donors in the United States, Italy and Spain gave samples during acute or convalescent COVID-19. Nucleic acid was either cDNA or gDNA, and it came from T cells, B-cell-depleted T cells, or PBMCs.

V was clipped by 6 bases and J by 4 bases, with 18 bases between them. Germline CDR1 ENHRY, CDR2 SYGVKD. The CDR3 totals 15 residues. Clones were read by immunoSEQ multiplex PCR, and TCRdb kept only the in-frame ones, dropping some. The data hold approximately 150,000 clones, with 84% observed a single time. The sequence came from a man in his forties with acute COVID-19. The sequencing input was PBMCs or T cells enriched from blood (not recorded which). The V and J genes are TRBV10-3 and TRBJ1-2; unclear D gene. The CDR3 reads CAISPELSSSYGYTF. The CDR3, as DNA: TGTGCCATCAGCCCTGAGCTCTCCTCGAGCTATGGCTACACCTTC.